These 17 T cell receptor beta chains came from one sample sequenced in a study of blood T cell repertoires in COVID-19. Measured with immunoSEQ multiplex PCR; TCRdb has only the in-frame clones, and not every one. The table lists around 400,000 clones, nearly 90% of them singletons. The source material was PBMCs or T cells enriched from blood (not recorded which). Source of these receptors: a woman aged 18-30 years who had been exposed to COVID-19.

The chain uses TRBV30 and TRBJ2-3; TRBD1 aligns across 11 bases. V dropped 1 base and J dropped 6; count of bases not matched to a gene: 15. Germline V gene data show CDR1 as GTSNPN and CDR2 as SVGIG (reference sequence). The CDR3 length is 18 residues. In nucleotides, the CDR3 is TGTGCCTGGAGTGCCGCTTCTATCCGGGACAGGGGGAGGGATACGCAGTATTTT. This sequence encodes CAWSAASIRDRGRDTQYF.

The genes are TRBV18 and TRBJ2-2; 11 bases agree with TRBD2. V was pared by 0 bases and J by 2 bases, with 2 bases of the junction left unmatched. The CDR3 extends over 17 amino acids. Per the germline V gene, CDR1 is KGHSH and CDR2 is LQKENI. The CDR3 bases are TGTGCCAGCTCACCACCGACTAGCGGGGCCAACACCGGGGAGCTGTTTTTT. This encodes CASSPPTSGANTGELFF.

This sequence joins TRBV7-9 and TRBJ1-1; D is unresolved. V shed 3 bases and J shed 6 bases, with 11 bases lying between them. CDR1 is SEHNR and CDR2 is FQNEAQ in the germline V gene (reference sequence). The CDR3 consists of 13 residues. DNA for the CDR3: TGTGCCAGCAGCTTCCGGGGAGCCCCTGAAGCTTTCTTT. The encoded protein is CASSFRGAPEAFF.

V and J are TRBV7-2 and TRBJ1-3; 8 bases agree with TRBD1. CDR3 length equals 16 residues. Looked up from germline, CDR1 is SGHTA and CDR2 is FQGNSA. V trimming: 1 base; J trimming: 4 bases; junction bases outside the gene matches: 6. As DNA, the CDR3 is TGTGCCAGCAGCTTAGGACCAGGGGGCACCGGAAACACCATATATTTT. Amino acid sequence: CASSLGPGGTGNTIYF.

This chain connects TRBV28 to TRBJ2-7, with 8 bases aligning to TRBD1. In germline, CDR1 is MDHEN, CDR2 SYDVKM. CDR3 length equals 13 residues. Trimming removed 6 bases from V and 1 base from J; junction bases left unmatched: 2. The CDR3 loop reads CASSGTGSYEQYF. Here the CDR3 DNA reads TGTGCCAGCAGCGGGACAGGATCCTACGAGCAGTACTTC.

The CDR3 loop reads CASKGLDTQYF. CDR3 in DNA: TGCGCCAGCAAGGGGCTAGATACGCAGTATTTT. The V gene is TRBV5-1, the J gene TRBJ2-3, with D perhaps matching TRBD1 (5 bases). The CDR3 runs to 11 residues. Deletions cut 6 bases from V and 5 bases from J, with 7 bases between. The germline CDR1 and CDR2 sequences are SGHRS and YFSETQ. The whole variable domain, filled in from reference TRBV5-1 and TRBJ2-3, reads KAGVTQTPRYLIKTRGQQVTLSCSPISGHRSVSWYQQTPGQGLQFLFEYFSETQRNKGNFPGRFSGRQFSNSRSEMNVSTLELGDSALYLCASKGLDTQYFGPGTRLTVL.

This clone came up a few times. The chain employs TRBV10-3 and TRBJ1-5; 9 bases align to TRBD1. The J segment lost 0 bases and the V segment lost 9 bases, leaving 3 bases of the junction unmatched. The CDR3 consists of 14 residues. The germline V gene has CDR1 ENHRY and CDR2 SYGVKD. CDR3 DNA: TGTGCCATAGGACAGGGGAATAGCAATCAGCCCCAGCATTTT. Translated, it gives CAIGQGNSNQPQHF.

The rearrangement joins TRBV7-9 to TRBJ2-7, with 7 positions matching TRBD1. The J segment lost 0 bases and the V segment lost 3 bases, leaving 5 bases of the junction unmatched. Germline V gene data show CDR1 as SEHNR and CDR2 as FQNEAQ (reference sequence). There are 15 residues in the CDR3. CDR3 loop: CASSFLGGGSYEQYF. The CDR3 nucleotides are TGTGCCAGCAGCTTTTTAGGGGGCGGCTCCTACGAGCAGTACTTC.

V and J are TRBV9 and TRBJ1-4; D might be TRBD1 (5 bases). Trimming cost V 3 bases and J 4 bases, with 13 bases left between them. The germline gives CDR1 SGDLS, CDR2 YYNGEE. This CDR3 spans 15 amino acids. As DNA, the CDR3 is TGTGCCAGCAGCGCCCGGACAAGCGATAATGAAAAACTGTTTTTT. It is translated as CASSARTSDNEKLFF.

The table lists this clone with a count of one. The gene calls are TRBV7-9 and TRBJ2-7, with 7 bases lining up with TRBD1. The V gene's germline CDR1 is SEHNR and CDR2 FQNEAQ (reference sequence). The ends lost 7 bases at V and 2 bases at J; junction bases unmatched: 5. CDR3 length: 13 amino acids. The CDR3 DNA is TGTGCCAGCACCCCAACAGGGGCCTACGAGCAGTACTTC. Protein: CASTPTGAYEQYF. Full variable domain (remainder filled in from reference TRBV7-9 and TRBJ2-7): DTGVSQNPRHKITKRGQNVTFRCDPISEHNRLYWYRQTLGQGPEFLTYFQNEAQLEKSRLLSDRFSAERPKGSFSTLEIQRTEQGDSAMYLCASTPTGAYEQYFGPGTRLTVT.

The rearrangement links TRBV12-3 or TRBV12-4 to TRBJ1-1; D uncertain. The length of the CDR3 is 13 residues. V dropped 2 bases and J dropped 2 bases, with 6 bases sitting between them. CDR3 sequence (DNA): TGTGCCAGCAGTTTACAGACAAACACTGAAGCTTTCTTT. As protein: CASSLQTNTEAFF.

V and J are TRBV9 and TRBJ1-2; 9 bases are shared with TRBD1. Germline trimming cut 3 bases from V and 2 bases from J; bases unmatched to any gene: 11. The CDR3 contains 17 residues. CDR1 SGDLS and CDR2 YYNGEE come from the germline V gene. The CDR3 DNA sequence: TGTGCCAGCAGCGGGGACCGGACAGGGGACTTAAACTATGGCTACACCTTC. This codes for CASSGDRTGDLNYGYTF. Full variable domain (remainder filled in from reference TRBV9 and TRBJ1-2): DSGVTQTPKHLITATGQRVTLRCSPRSGDLSVYWYQQSLDQGLQFLIQYYNGEERAKGNILERFSAQQFPDLHSELNLSSLELGDSALYFCASSGDRTGDLNYGYTFGSGTRLTVV.

The chain links TRBV6-5 to TRBJ2-1; the match to TRBD2 covers 7 bases. Germline assignment: CDR1 MNHEY and CDR2 SVGAGI. Trimming at V came to 2 bases and at J to 5 bases, leaving 6 bases not matched to a gene. This CDR3 has 15 amino acids. The CDR3 loop is CASSYKAGYNNEQFF. The DNA for the CDR3 is TGTGCCAGCAGTTACAAAGCGGGATATAACAATGAGCAGTTCTTC.

The chain is built from TRBV7-9 and TRBJ1-2, with unresolved D. Germline V gene lookup returns CDR1 SEHNR and CDR2 FQNEAQ (reference sequence). The CDR3 runs to 14 residues. The ends were cut back, 5 bases at V and 0 bases at J, with 10 bases in the middle. The CDR3 coding sequence is TGTGCCAGCAGCAGTGAGGTAGCTAACTATGGCTACACCTTC. This codes for CASSSEVANYGYTF. The complete variable domain, with remaining parts taken from reference TRBV7-9 and TRBJ1-2, reads DTGVSQNPRHKITKRGQNVTFRCDPISEHNRLYWYRQTLGQGPEFLTYFQNEAQLEKSRLLSDRFSAERPKGSFSTLEIQRTEQGDSAMYLCASSSEVANYGYTFGSGTRLTVV.

V gene TRBV27 combines with J gene TRBJ2-5, with 8 bases identical to TRBD2. Germline lookup yields CDR1 MNHEY and CDR2 SMNVEV (reference sequence). This CDR3 is built from 12 residues. The ends lost 5 bases at V and 7 bases at J; junction bases unmatched: 3. This CDR3 is CASSDLAGTQYF. In DNA, the CDR3 is TGTGCCAGCAGTGACCTAGCGGGGACCCAGTACTTC.

CDR3 region: CASSQRLSTDTQYF. CDR3 bases: TGTGCCAGCAGCCAGCGACTAAGCACAGATACGCAGTATTTT. V gene TRBV3-1 (or the pseudogene TRBV3-2) combines with J gene TRBJ2-3, with D tentatively TRBD2 (5 bases). This CDR3 is built from 14 residues. V lost 3 bases, J lost 0 bases, and 7 bases lay in between. The germline CDR1 and CDR2 sequences are LGHDT and YNNKEL (reference sequence).

The gene calls are TRBV11-2 and TRBJ2-3, with 9 bases fitting TRBD2. V trimming: 8 bases; J trimming: 8 bases; junction bases outside the gene matches: 11. Per germline, CDR1 SGHAT and CDR2 FQNNGV. This CDR3 contains 14 residues. CDR3 nucleotides: TGTGCCAGCCGAGAGGCGGGGGGGCTGGGTACGCAGTATTTT. The encoded protein is CASREAGGLGTQYF.